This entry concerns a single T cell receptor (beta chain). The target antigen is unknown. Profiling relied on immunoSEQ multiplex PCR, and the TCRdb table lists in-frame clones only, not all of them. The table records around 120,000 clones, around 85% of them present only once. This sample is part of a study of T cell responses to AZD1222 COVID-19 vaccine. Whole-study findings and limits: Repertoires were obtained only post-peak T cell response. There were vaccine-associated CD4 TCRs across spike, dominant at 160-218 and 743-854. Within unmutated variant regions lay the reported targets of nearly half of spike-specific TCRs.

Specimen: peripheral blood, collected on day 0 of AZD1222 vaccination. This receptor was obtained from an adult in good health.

DNA of the CDR3: TGTGCCAGCAGTGACTCCGCGGGGGGGCCGGGTGAGCAGTTCTTC. It encodes CASSDSAGGPGEQFF. V usage is TRBV6-4 and J usage is TRBJ2-1; 9 bases align to TRBD2. This CDR3 is built from 15 residues. The J segment lost 9 bases and the V segment lost 0 bases, leaving 6 bases of the junction unmatched. Germline V gives CDR1 MRHNA, CDR2 SNTAGT.